This T cell receptor (beta chain) was captured by sequencing in a study of shared clonotypes between healthy human individuals. Study background: The study drew on two women and a few men aged 18 to 49 as donors. CD8 memory received one plate per donor, CD8 naive two, CD4 memory three and CD4 naive three.

TCRdb's table, derived via immunoSEQ multiplex PCR, lists solely in-frame clones and lacks some. The sample lists roughly 1,000,000 clones; approximately 80% were seen once. This clone was recorded at least ten times. After removal of 0 bases from V and 4 bases from J, the junction contained 9 bases not matched to a gene. Germline V lookup: CDR1 SGHAT, CDR2 FQNNGV. The CDR3 consists of 18 residues. This receptor was taken from a man aged 18 to 29 in good health. Some clones in this sample may be carry-over from other donors' samples. This chain joins TRBV11-2 and TRBJ2-2, with TRBD2 identical over 9 bases. Sequencing was carried out using memory CD4+ T cells from PBMCs. Subset: CD45RA-negative fraction. The DNA of the CDR3 is TGTGCCAGCAGCTTAGACCTTTGGGTTAGCGGGAGCACCGGGGAGCTGTTTTTT. Amino acids: CASSLDLWVSGSTGELFF.